The TCR beta chain described here comes from a study of identical twins. This clonotype was counted a few times. Per the germline V gene, CDR1 is MNHNS and CDR2 is SASEGT. The germline V and J ends were trimmed by 8 bases and 0 bases, with 16 bases remaining between them. The CDR3 is 16 amino acids. TCRdb fed the 5' RACE reads into MiXCR, producing one record per CDR3 protein. Among hundreds of thousands of distinct CDR3 sequences listed, 7% to 7.5% were seen once. The same sample was also used in a study of yellow fever vaccine responses in identical twins.

Sequenced input: PBMCs. The genes are TRBV6-1 and TRBJ2-2; D is possibly TRBD1 (6 bases). The TCR sequence derives from a woman aged 18-29 years in good health. The CDR3 protein is CASVRSGQPNTGELFF. CDR3 nucleotides: TGTGCCAGCGTACGGAGCGGACAGCCGAACACCGGGGAGCTGTTTTTT.